These 5 T cell receptor beta chains originate from one sample sequenced in a study of cytomegalovirus exposure and HLA in healthy donors. Vbeta (60) and Jbeta (13) primers were used in the PCR. Assay: immunoSEQ multiplex PCR; the TCRdb copy retains only in-frame clones and omits some. The sample shows under 200,000 clones, 75% to 80% of them seen only once. Sample: PBMCs. These receptors were obtained from a man aged 50 or older in good health and CMV-seropositive.

This clone came up a few times. This rearrangement joins TRBV2 to TRBJ1-2, with 7 bases lining up with TRBD1. This CDR3 has 13 residues. V was pared by 3 bases and J by 6 bases, with 4 bases of the junction left unmatched. Germline-derived CDR1 and CDR2 are SNHLY and FYNNEI. The CDR3 coding sequence is TGTGCCAGCAGTGAGAACAGGGGAGATGGCTACACCTTC. Translating gives CASSENRGDGYTF.

The V call is TRBV5-8, the J call TRBJ1-3, with a weak D call TRBD1 (5 bases). V lost 5 bases, J lost 3 bases, and 12 bases lay in between. Germline lookup yields CDR1 SGHTS and CDR2 YDEGEE. The CDR3 totals 14 residues. The CDR3 loop is CASSPRVYGNTIYF. The CDR3 bases are TGTGCCAGCAGTCCCAGGGTTTATGGAAACACCATATATTTT. The variable domain in full, completed from reference TRBV5-8 and TRBJ1-3, reads EAGVTQSPTHLIKTRGQQATLRCSPISGHTSVYWYQQALGLGLQFLLWYDEGEERNRGNFPPRFSGRQFPNYSSELNVNALELEDSALYLCASSPRVYGNTIYFGEGSWLTVV.

The rearrangement links TRBV7-9 to TRBJ1-4; perhaps TRBD1 as D (5 bases). The V end was cut by 1 base, the J end by 4 bases, with 16 bases between. There are 17 residues in the CDR3. The germline V gene has CDR1 SEHNR and CDR2 FQNEAQ (reference sequence). CDR3 loop: CASSLVRMTESNEKLFF. CDR3 bases: TGTGCCAGCAGCTTAGTACGGATGACAGAAAGTAATGAAAAACTGTTTTTT.

V is TRBV2 and J is TRBJ1-4; 7 nucleotides match TRBD1. The CDR3 contains 17 residues. CDR1 SNHLY and CDR2 FYNNEI come from the germline V gene. J lost 7 bases, V lost 1 base, and 12 bases had no gene match. For the CDR3, the DNA is TGTGCCAGCAGTGAAGGTGGGACAGCGGATCTTCGTGAAAAACTGTTTTTT. It is translated as CASSEGGTADLREKLFF.

V usage is TRBV4-2 and J usage is TRBJ2-1; 12 nucleotides line up with TRBD1. The CDR3 is made up of 17 amino acids. Germline CDR1 reads LGHNA; CDR2 reads YNFKEQ. J gave up 12 bases and V 0 bases, and 12 bases lay outside the gene matches. CDR3 sequence: CASSQDIGDRGLIGQFF. The CDR3 bases are TGTGCCAGCAGCCAAGACATTGGGGACAGGGGGCTCATTGGGCAGTTCTTC.